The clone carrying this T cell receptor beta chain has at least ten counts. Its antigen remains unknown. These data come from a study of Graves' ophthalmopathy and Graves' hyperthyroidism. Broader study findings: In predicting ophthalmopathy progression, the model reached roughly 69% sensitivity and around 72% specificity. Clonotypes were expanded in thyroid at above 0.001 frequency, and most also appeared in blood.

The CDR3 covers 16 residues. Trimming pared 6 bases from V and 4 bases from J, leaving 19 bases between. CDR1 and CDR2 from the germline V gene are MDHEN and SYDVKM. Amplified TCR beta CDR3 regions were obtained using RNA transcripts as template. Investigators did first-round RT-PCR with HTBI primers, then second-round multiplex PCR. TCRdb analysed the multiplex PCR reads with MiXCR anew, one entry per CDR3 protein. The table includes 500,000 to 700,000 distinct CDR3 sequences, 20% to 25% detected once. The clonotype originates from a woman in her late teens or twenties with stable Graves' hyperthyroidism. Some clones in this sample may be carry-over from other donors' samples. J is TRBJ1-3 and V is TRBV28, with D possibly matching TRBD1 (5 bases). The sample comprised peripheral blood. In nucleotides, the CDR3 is TGTGCCAGCAGGTCTTCGGGGCTAACTCTAGGAAACACCATATATTTT. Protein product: CASRSSGLTLGNTIYF.